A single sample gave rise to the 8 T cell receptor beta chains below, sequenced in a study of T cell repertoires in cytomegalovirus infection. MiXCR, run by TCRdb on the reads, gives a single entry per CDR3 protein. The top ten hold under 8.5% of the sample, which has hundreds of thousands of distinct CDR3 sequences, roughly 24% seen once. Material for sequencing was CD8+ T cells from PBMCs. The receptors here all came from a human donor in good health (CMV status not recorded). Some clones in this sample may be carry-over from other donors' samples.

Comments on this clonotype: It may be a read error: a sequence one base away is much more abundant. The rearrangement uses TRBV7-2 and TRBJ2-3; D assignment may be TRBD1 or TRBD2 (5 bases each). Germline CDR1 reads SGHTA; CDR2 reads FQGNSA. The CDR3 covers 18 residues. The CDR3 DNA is TGTGTCAGCAGCTTGCCCTGGGGGAGTAGCTCCGAGGGAGATACGCAGTATTTT. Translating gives CVSSLPWGSSSEGDTQYF. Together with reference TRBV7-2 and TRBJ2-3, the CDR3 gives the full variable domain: GAGVSQSPSNKVTEKGKDVELRCDPISGHTALYWYRQSLGQGLEFLIYFQGNSAPDKSGLPSDRFSAERTGGSVSTLTIQRTQQEDSAVYLCVSSLPWGSSSEGDTQYFGPGTRLTVL.

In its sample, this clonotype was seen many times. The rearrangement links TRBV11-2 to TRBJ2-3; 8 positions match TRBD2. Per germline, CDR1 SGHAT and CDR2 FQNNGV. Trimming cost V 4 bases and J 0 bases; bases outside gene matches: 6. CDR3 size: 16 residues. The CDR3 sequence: CASSSVAGMSTDTQYF. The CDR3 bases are TGTGCCAGCAGCTCAGTAGCGGGGATGAGCACAGATACGCAGTATTTT.

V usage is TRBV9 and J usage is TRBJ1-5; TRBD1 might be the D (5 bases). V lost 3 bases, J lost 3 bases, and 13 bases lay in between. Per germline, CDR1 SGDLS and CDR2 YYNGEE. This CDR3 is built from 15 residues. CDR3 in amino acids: CASSAWDGSNQPQHF. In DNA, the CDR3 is TGTGCCAGCAGCGCCTGGGACGGTTCCAATCAGCCCCAGCATTTT.

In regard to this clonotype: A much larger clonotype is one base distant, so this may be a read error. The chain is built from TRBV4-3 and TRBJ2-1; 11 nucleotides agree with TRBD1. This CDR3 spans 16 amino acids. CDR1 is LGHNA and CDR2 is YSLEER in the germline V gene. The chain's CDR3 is CANSQDPGTGGNEQFF. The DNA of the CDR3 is TGCGCCAACAGCCAAGACCCGGGGACAGGGGGCAATGAGCAGTTCTTC.

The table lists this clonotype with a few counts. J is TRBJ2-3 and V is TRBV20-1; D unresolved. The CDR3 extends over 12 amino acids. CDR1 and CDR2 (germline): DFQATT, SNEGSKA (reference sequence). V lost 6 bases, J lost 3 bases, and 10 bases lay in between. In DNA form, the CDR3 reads TGCAGTGCGGGTGGTTGGACAGATACGCAGTATTTT. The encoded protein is CSAGGWTDTQYF.

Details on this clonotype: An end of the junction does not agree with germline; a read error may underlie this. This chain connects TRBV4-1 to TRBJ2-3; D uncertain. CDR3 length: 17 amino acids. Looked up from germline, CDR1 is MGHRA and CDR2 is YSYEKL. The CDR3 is CASSPRIKGGIGDMQYF. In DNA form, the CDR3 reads TGCGCCAGCAGCCCCCGGATTAAGGGCGGAATTGGAGATATGCAGTATTTT.

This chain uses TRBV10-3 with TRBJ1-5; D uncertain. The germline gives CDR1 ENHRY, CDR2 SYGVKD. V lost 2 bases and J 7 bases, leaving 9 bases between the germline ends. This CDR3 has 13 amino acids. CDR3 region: CAISEEVPQPQHF. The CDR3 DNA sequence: TGTGCCATCAGTGAGGAGGTACCCCAGCCCCAGCATTTT.

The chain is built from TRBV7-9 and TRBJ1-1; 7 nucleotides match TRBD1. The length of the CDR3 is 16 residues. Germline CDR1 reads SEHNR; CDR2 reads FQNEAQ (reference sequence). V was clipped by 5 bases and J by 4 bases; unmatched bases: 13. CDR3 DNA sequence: TGTGCCAGCAGCCTAGAGGCTTCAGGGGGGACCACTGAAGCTTTCTTT. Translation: CASSLEASGGTTEAFF.